Given below is one T cell receptor beta chain in context. The germline V gene has CDR1 SEHNR and CDR2 FQNEAQ (reference sequence). V shed 3 bases, J shed 3 bases, and the junction held 3 bases outside the gene matches. The length of the CDR3 is 16 residues. This specimen comes from a study of blood T cell repertoires in COVID-19. Study overall: Samples taken during acute and convalescent COVID-19 were collected in the United States, Italy and Spain. Nucleic acid was either cDNA or gDNA, and it came from T cells, B-cell-depleted T cells, or PBMCs.

In the original workflow: Quantification of nucleated cells was approximated via reference gene primer amplification. The data were produced by immunoSEQ multiplex PCR, yet TCRdb's version contains in-frame clones alone and is incomplete. The V and J calls and clone size come from that table; D and trimming were worked out from the DNA. Of around 150,000 clones in the sample, 80% to 90% are singletons; the top ten hold about 2.8%. This clonotype was sampled from a man between 60 and 70 years old with acute or convalescent COVID-19. Input material: peripheral blood. The rearrangement uses TRBV7-9 and TRBJ1-6; 9 bases are a match to TRBD1. CDR3 amino acids: CASSLGTGFYNSPLHF. The CDR3 DNA sequence: TGTGCCAGCAGCTTGGGGACAGGGTTCTATAATTCACCCCTCCACTTT.